A selection of T cell receptor beta chains follows, all from one sample in a study of blood T cell repertoires in COVID-19. Clones were read by immunoSEQ multiplex PCR, and TCRdb kept only the in-frame ones, dropping some. Here the sample spans fewer than 300,000 clones, roughly 85% being singletons. Material for sequencing was PBMCs or T cells enriched from blood (not recorded which). The receptors shown here come from a woman aged 45-59 years who had recovered from COVID-19. CDR3s include the opening cysteine and the closing phenylalanine or tryptophan. The D gene is left open where the match is weak.

J: TRBJ1-1; D: -; V: TRBV5-5; CDR3: CASSTVPENTEAFF
J: TRBJ2-2; D: TRBD2; V: TRBV7-2; CDR3: CASSLDSGINTGELFF
J: TRBJ2-3; D: TRBD2; V: TRBV13; CDR3: CASSLSGRETDTQYF
J: TRBJ2-7; D: TRBD1; V: TRBV10-2; CDR3: CASSDPGQGPQFSYEQYF
J: TRBJ1-3; D: TRBD1; V: TRBV5-6; CDR3: CASSATTGGSGNTIYF
J: TRBJ2-4; D: TRBD2; V: TRBV7-2; CDR3: CASSFTSGRAKNIQYF
J: TRBJ1-5; D: -; V: TRBV28; CDR3: CASSLWDYSNQPQHF
J: TRBJ1-1; D: -; V: TRBV28; CDR3: CASSLGAVAEAFF
J: TRBJ2-7; D: TRBD1; V: TRBV3-1/TRBV3-2; CDR3: CASSPSGQHTYEQYF
J: TRBJ2-5; D: TRBD1; V: TRBV5-1; CDR3: CASRLTGGVETQYF
J: TRBJ1-5; D: TRBD1; V: TRBV4-1; CDR3: CASSGTGDSNQPQHF
J: TRBJ1-2; D: -; V: TRBV18; CDR3: CASSPRRTEAIDYTF
J: TRBJ2-5; D: -; V: TRBV7-2; CDR3: CASSLGPGVGETQYF
J: TRBJ1-1; D: TRBD1; V: TRBV7-9; CDR3: CASSLATGVATEAFF
J: TRBJ2-1; D: TRBD2; V: TRBV2; CDR3: CASSDKASGRAGEQFF
J: TRBJ1-4; D: -; V: TRBV9; CDR3: CASSVGGAGANEKLFF
J: TRBJ1-3; D: -; V: TRBV30; CDR3: CAWSVFEGPGNTIYF
J: TRBJ1-2; D: -; V: TRBV10-3; CDR3: CAISEMADGYTF
J: TRBJ2-2; D: TRBD2; V: TRBV9; CDR3: CASSVTSGGNTGELFF
J: TRBJ1-1; D: -; V: TRBV3-1/TRBV3-2; CDR3: CASSPSVNTEAFF
J: TRBJ1-4; D: TRBD1; V: TRBV5-4; CDR3: CASSSPGQGEKLFF
J: TRBJ1-1; D: -; V: TRBV6-5; CDR3: CASSMRQGTEAFF
J: TRBJ2-6; D: -; V: TRBV18; CDR3: CASSTRAPSGANVLTF
J: TRBJ1-3; D: -; V: TRBV5-1; CDR3: CASSPGDGNTIYF
J: TRBJ1-2; D: TRBD1; V: TRBV10-3; CDR3: CAISESTGGYGYTF
J: TRBJ1-2; D: -; V: TRBV5-1; CDR3: CASSPGGGGYYGYTF
J: TRBJ2-6; D: -; V: TRBV2; CDR3: CASSEYEADLSGANVLTF
J: TRBJ2-3; D: -; V: TRBV27; CDR3: CASSLFGTDTQYF
J: TRBJ2-5; D: -; V: TRBV11-2; CDR3: CASSAGLFMETQYF
J: TRBJ1-1; D: -; V: TRBV27; CDR3: CASSRDPQPVMNTEAFF
J: TRBJ2-2; D: TRBD2; V: TRBV27; CDR3: CASSRAGGNTGELFF
J: TRBJ1-4; D: TRBD1; V: TRBV7-9; CDR3: CASTLSRGRDEKLFF
J: TRBJ2-2; D: -; V: TRBV24-1; CDR3: CATSDPTGLGTGELFF
J: TRBJ2-5; D: -; V: TRBV19; CDR3: CASSTTGHQETQYF
J: TRBJ2-7; D: -; V: TRBV10-2; CDR3: CATGQGTYEQYF
J: TRBJ1-3; D: -; V: TRBV5-6; CDR3: CASSLKQGLRGNTIYF
J: TRBJ1-5; D: -; V: TRBV27; CDR3: CASSLSSGEGNQPQHF
J: TRBJ2-7; D: TRBD1; V: TRBV11-2; CDR3: CASSLSGQGFYEQYF
J: TRBJ2-1; D: TRBD2; V: TRBV19; CDR3: CASSIETSMQFF
J: TRBJ2-1; D: TRBD2; V: TRBV10-1; CDR3: CASSMTSGRSNEQFF
J: TRBJ2-2; D: TRBD1; V: TRBV7-9; CDR3: CASSPRDREDTGELFF
J: TRBJ2-7; D: TRBD1; V: TRBV7-8; CDR3: CASSPKTGGRYEQYF
J: TRBJ2-5; D: -; V: TRBV4-3; CDR3: CASSQDLRETQYF
J: TRBJ1-3; D: -; V: TRBV3-1/TRBV3-2; CDR3: CASSQGGGNTIYF
J: TRBJ1-1; D: -; V: TRBV20-1; CDR3: CSASLSQVIMNTEAFF
J: TRBJ1-1; D: -; V: TRBV11-2; CDR3: CASSLGPGGNTEAFF
J: TRBJ1-1; D: TRBD1; V: TRBV7-9; CDR3: CASILQGAAEAFF
J: TRBJ1-2; D: TRBD1; V: TRBV5-6; CDR3: CASSLVDRDYGYTF
J: TRBJ2-7; D: TRBD2; V: TRBV6-2/TRBV6-3; CDR3: CASSDQRGLSYEQYF
J: TRBJ2-5; D: TRBD2; V: TRBV28; CDR3: CASRRGLAGGQETQYF
J: TRBJ1-4; D: -; V: TRBV5-4; CDR3: CASSLGGGRLGEKLFF
J: TRBJ1-5; D: -; V: TRBV19; CDR3: CASSISGSGPLPQHF